This T cell receptor (beta chain) was recovered during a study of regulatory T cells in long-lasting Graves disease. Turning to the study itself: Graves' patients, newly diagnosed, had taken antithyroid drugs under 3 months.

Arm-PCR with iRepertoire HTBI primers amplified the CDR3 regions for these TCR beta libraries. TCRdb recomputed calls from the multiplex PCR reads with MiXCR, one row per CDR3 protein. The sample has a few hundred thousand distinct CDR3 sequences; about 17% are singletons. Indicated time point: newly diagnosed GD, antithyroid drugs for less than 3 months. The TCR library used RNA extracted from PBMCs. This clonotype was detected ten times or more. The same specimen was also included in a second study, on T cells in Graves' hyperthyroidism and ophthalmopathy.

This clonotype was sampled from a woman aged 30 to 39 with Graves disease. This specimen was peripheral blood mononuclear cells (PBMCs), taken at new diagnosis, from a patient treated with antithyroid drugs.

CDR3 amino acids: CASSLFTGDTEAFF. In DNA, the CDR3 is TGTGCCAGCAGCCTCTTTACAGGGGACACTGAAGCTTTCTTT. V and J are TRBV3-1 and TRBJ1-1; TRBD1 agrees at 7 bases. In germline, CDR1 is LGHDT, CDR2 YNNKEL (reference sequence). Trimming removed 4 bases from V and 3 bases from J; junction bases left unmatched: 5. The CDR3 extends over 14 amino acids.